The T cell receptor beta chain described here comes from a study of T cell responses to AZD1222 COVID-19 vaccine. Measured with immunoSEQ multiplex PCR; TCRdb has only the in-frame clones, and not every one. Altogether more than 80,000 clones are present, about nine tenths being singletons, with the ten largest covering less than 6%. V was trimmed by 2 bases and J by 2 bases, leaving 13 bases between them. This CDR3 is 15 amino acids long. The germline gives CDR1 MNHEY, CDR2 SVGAGI. This receptor was identified in an adult in good health. The V gene is TRBV6-5, the J gene TRBJ2-7, with D perhaps TRBD1 or TRBD2 (5 bases each). The source was peripheral blood, collected on day 0 of AZD1222 vaccination. The CDR3 is CASSYGGQGAYEQYF. The CDR3 region has the DNA TGTGCCAGCAGTTACGGTGGGCAGGGAGCCTACGAGCAGTACTTC.